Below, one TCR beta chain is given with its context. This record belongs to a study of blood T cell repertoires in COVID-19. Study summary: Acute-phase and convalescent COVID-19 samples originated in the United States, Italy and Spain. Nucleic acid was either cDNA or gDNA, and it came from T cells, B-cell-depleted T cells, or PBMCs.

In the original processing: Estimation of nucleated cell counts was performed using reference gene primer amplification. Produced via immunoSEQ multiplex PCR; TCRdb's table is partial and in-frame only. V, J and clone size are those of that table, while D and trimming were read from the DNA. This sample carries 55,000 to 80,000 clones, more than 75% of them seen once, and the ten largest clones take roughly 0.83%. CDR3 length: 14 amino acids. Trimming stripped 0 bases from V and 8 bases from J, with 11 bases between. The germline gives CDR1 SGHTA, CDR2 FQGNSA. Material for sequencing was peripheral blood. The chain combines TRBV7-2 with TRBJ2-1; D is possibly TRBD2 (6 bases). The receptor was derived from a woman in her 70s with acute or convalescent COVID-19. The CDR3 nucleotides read TGTGCCAGCAGCTTAGCCCTAGCGAAGTATGAGCAGTTCTTC. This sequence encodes CASSLALAKYEQFF.